The 15 T cell receptor beta chains below all came from one sample that was sequenced in a study of T cell repertoires in ileal Crohn's disease. Sequenced by immunoSEQ multiplex PCR; TCRdb stores in-frame clones only, minus some. The data contain some 15,000 clones, around 72% of them singletons. Time point defined: neoterminal ileum biopsy at postoperative endoscopy, about 6 months after surgery. Sequenced material: ileal tissue. These receptors all stem from an adult with Crohn's disease.

This clone came up once. V usage is TRBV6-6 and J usage is TRBJ2-1; no clear D gene. CDR3 length: 14 residues. Trimming shortened V by 4 bases and J by 6 bases, and 13 bases separated the two germline ends. Germline values: CDR1 MNHNY, CDR2 SVGAGI (reference sequence). The CDR3 reads CASSSGPALNEQFF. CDR3 nucleotides: TGTGCCAGCAGTTCCGGACCGGCTCTCAATGAGCAGTTCTTC.

Notes on this clone: The sample has other DNA sequences that encode this CDR3 too. V is TRBV7-2 and J is TRBJ2-1, with D tentatively TRBD2 (5 bases). The CDR3 is made up of 13 amino acids. The V end lost 5 bases, the J end lost 10 bases, and 15 bases lay between the germline ends. The germline CDR1 and CDR2 sequences are SGHTA and FQGNSA. The CDR3 loop reads CASSLETGGEQFF. CDR3 DNA sequence: TGTGCCAGCAGCCTTGAGACTGGAGGCGAGCAGTTCTTC. The whole variable domain, remainder taken from reference TRBV7-2 and TRBJ2-1, is GAGVSQSPSNKVTEKGKDVELRCDPISGHTALYWYRQSLGQGLEFLIYFQGNSAPDKSGLPSDRFSAERTGGSVSTLTIQRTQQEDSAVYLCASSLETGGEQFFGPGTRLTVL.

This clone was seen once. The chain carries TRBV2 and TRBJ2-3; D may match TRBD1 or TRBD2 (5 bases each). The CDR3 runs 15 residues. Germline values: CDR1 SNHLY, CDR2 FYNNEI. V was shortened by 7 bases and J by 4 bases, with 18 bases between the two germline ends. In DNA form, the CDR3 reads TGTGCCAGCACCCGGGACCCCTGGGTGGCAGATACGCAGTATTTT. The encoded protein is CASTRDPWVADTQYF.

The chain uses TRBV18 and TRBJ1-3; tentative D call: TRBD1 (6 bases). Trimming took 3 bases from V and 4 from J, leaving 13 bases between them. Germline CDR1 KGHSH, CDR2 LQKENI. This CDR3 is built from 15 residues. The CDR3 DNA reads as TGTGCCAGCTCACCTATTACAGGGTACGGAAACACCATATATTTT. Translating it yields CASSPITGYGNTIYF.

The gene calls are TRBV5-4 and TRBJ2-1; no clear D gene. CDR1 and CDR2 (germline): SGHNT, YYREEE (reference sequence). This CDR3 is 13 amino acids long. V lost 0 bases, J lost 6 bases, and 7 bases lay in between. The CDR3 DNA sequence: TGTGCCAGCAGCTTGGCCAGTAGCAATGAGCAGTTCTTC. Encoded protein: CASSLASSNEQFF.

The rearrangement uses TRBV27 and TRBJ1-2; D is unresolved. Trimming removed 0 bases at V and 4 bases at J, with 15 bases between. The CDR3 has 16 amino acids. Germline CDR1 reads MNHEY; CDR2 reads SMNVEV (reference sequence). DNA of the CDR3: TGTGCCAGCAGTTTATCTAGGGATAGCGTTCCCTATGGCTACACCTTC. Translated: CASSLSRDSVPYGYTF.

The chain joins TRBV10-3 to TRBJ1-4; possibly TRBD1 for D (6 bases). Trimming removed 10 bases at V and 2 bases at J, with 20 bases between. CDR1 and CDR2 from the germline V gene are ENHRY and SYGVKD. This CDR3 is 16 amino acids long. The CDR3 sequence: CATADSTGRTNEKLFF. The CDR3 nucleotides are TGTGCCACCGCGGACAGCACAGGGAGGACTAATGAAAAACTGTTTTTT.

The chain carries TRBV5-4 and TRBJ1-6; 9 bases match TRBD1. Germline CDR1 and CDR2: SGHNT and YYREEE (reference sequence). This CDR3 has 15 amino acids. The V gene end was trimmed by 2 bases and the J gene end by 9 bases; junction bases not matched to a gene: 6. CDR3 nucleotide sequence: TGTGCCAGCAGCTTAAATGGACAGGGGAGTTCACCCCTCCACTTT. Translation gives CASSLNGQGSSPLHF.

The chain is built from TRBV5-6 and TRBJ2-7; 14 bases map to TRBD2. J lost 4 bases, V lost 0 bases, and 9 bases had no gene match. This CDR3 contains 18 residues. Germline CDR1 reads SGHDT; CDR2 reads YYEEEE. CDR3 region: CASSLGLAGGYGFYEQYF. DNA of the CDR3: TGTGCCAGCAGCTTGGGACTAGCGGGAGGGTACGGATTTTACGAGCAGTACTTC.

The chain joins TRBV5-1 to TRBJ2-2; D is perhaps TRBD2 (6 bases). CDR1 and CDR2 (germline): SGHRS, YFSETQ. The CDR3 runs to 14 residues. Trimming pared 4 bases from V and 0 bases from J, leaving 7 bases between. CDR3 sequence reads: CASSGGTNTGELFF. The CDR3 DNA sequence: TGCGCCAGCAGCGGAGGGACGAACACCGGGGAGCTGTTTTTT.

V and J are TRBV27 and TRBJ2-1; 9 positions match TRBD1. V shed 6 bases and J 7 bases; nucleotides not matched to a gene: 10. The CDR3 extends over 15 amino acids. The germline V gene encodes CDR1 MNHEY and CDR2 SMNVEV (reference sequence). CDR3 amino acids: CASRRDRENRNEQFF. CDR3 DNA sequence: TGTGCCAGCAGACGGGACAGGGAGAATAGGAATGAGCAGTTCTTC.

This clone was counted a few times. The V call is TRBV27, the J call TRBJ2-3; no definite D call. The CDR3 runs 12 residues. The V end was cut by 6 bases, the J end by 5 bases, with 9 bases between. Looked up from germline, CDR1 is MNHEY and CDR2 is SMNVEV (reference sequence). The CDR3 loop is CASSLSGDTQYF. CDR3 nucleotide sequence: TGTGCCAGCAGCCTAAGTGGAGATACGCAGTATTTT.

The chain is built from TRBV5-4 and TRBJ2-1; TRBD2 might be the D (6 bases). This CDR3 spans 14 amino acids. V dropped 7 bases and J dropped 0 bases, with 11 bases sitting between them. Germline V gene lookup returns CDR1 SGHNT and CDR2 YYREEE (reference sequence). Written as DNA, the CDR3 is TGTGCCAGCCGAGGGCGGGGCTCCTACAATGAGCAGTTCTTC. The encoded protein is CASRGRGSYNEQFF.

This clone was detected a few times. The chain is built from TRBV2 and TRBJ1-3; D is perhaps TRBD1 (5 bases). The CDR3 is 18 residues long. Between the trimmed V and J ends, which lost 4 bases and 0 bases, there was a span of 19 bases. The germline V gene encodes CDR1 SNHLY and CDR2 FYNNEI. The CDR3, as DNA: TGTGCCAGCAGTGTTTACCCCGGACACAAATACTCTGGAAACACCATATATTTT. It yields the protein CASSVYPGHKYSGNTIYF.

V is TRBV30 and J is TRBJ1-6, with 7 bases that match TRBD1. CDR3 size: 13 residues. The V segment lost 5 bases and the J segment 5 bases; nucleotides outside the gene matches: 3. CDR1 and CDR2 from the germline V gene are GTSNPN and SVGIG (reference sequence). The CDR3 nucleotides are TGTGCCTGGGCGGGACAGCATAATTCACCCCTCCACTTT. It is translated as CAWAGQHNSPLHF.